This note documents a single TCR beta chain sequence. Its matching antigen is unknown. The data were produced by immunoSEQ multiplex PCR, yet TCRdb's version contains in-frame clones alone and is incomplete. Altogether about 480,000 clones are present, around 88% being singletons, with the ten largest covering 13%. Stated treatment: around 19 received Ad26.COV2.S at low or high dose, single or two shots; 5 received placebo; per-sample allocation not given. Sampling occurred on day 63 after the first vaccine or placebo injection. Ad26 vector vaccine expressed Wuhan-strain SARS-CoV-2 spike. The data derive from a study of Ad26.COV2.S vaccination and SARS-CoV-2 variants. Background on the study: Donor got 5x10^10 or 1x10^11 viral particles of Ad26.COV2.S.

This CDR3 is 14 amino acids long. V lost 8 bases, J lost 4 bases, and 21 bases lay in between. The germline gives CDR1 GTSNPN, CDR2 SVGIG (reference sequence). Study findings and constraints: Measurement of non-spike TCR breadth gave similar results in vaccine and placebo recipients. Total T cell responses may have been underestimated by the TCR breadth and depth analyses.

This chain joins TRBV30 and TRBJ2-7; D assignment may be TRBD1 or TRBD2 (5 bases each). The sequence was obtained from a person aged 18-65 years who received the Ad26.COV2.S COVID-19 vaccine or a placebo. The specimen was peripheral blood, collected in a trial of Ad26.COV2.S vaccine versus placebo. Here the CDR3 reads CASRGAVKVYEQYF. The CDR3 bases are TGTGCCAGCCGGGGCGCGGTGAAGGTATACGAGCAGTACTTC. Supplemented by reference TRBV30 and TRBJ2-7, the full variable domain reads SQTIHQWPATLVQPVGSPLSLECTVEGTSNPNLYWYRQAAGRGLQLLFYSVGIGQISSEVPQNLSASRPQDRQFILSSKKLLLSDSGFYLCASRGAVKVYEQYFGPGTRLTVT.